This T cell receptor (beta chain) was recovered during a study of Ad26.COV2.S vaccination and SARS-CoV-2 variants. For the study at large: Into the muscle, Ad26.COV2.S was dosed once or twice, 56 days apart. General study points: Vaccinated and placebo-treated recipients had similar non-spike TCR breadth. Considerable breadth of spike-specific CD8+ and CD4+ T cell responses has reportedly been documented following vaccination.

To note about this clone: The antigen is undetermined.

Germline CDR1 is SGHRS and CDR2 is YFSETQ. The CDR3 is 14 amino acids. Deletions cut 2 bases from V and 3 bases from J, with 11 bases between. The treatment here: some 20 received Ad26.COV2.S at low or high dose, single or two shots; about 5 received placebo; per-sample allocation not given. Day 63 following the first vaccine or placebo injection was when the samples were taken. An Ad26 vector that expressed Wuhan-strain SARS-CoV-2 spike constituted the vaccine. Profiling relied on immunoSEQ multiplex PCR, and the TCRdb table lists in-frame clones only, not all of them. Of fewer than 800,000 clones detected, 89% appear once; the ten largest clones hold about 1.5%.

Source: peripheral blood, taken in a trial of Ad26.COV2.S vaccine versus placebo. The genes are TRBV5-1 and TRBJ1-1; a possible D gene is TRBD1 (5 bases). The receptor was derived from a person between 18 and 65 years old who received the Ad26.COV2.S COVID-19 vaccine or a placebo. CDR3 region: CASSFPGDHTEAFF. The CDR3 nucleotides are TGCGCCAGCAGCTTTCCGGGGGACCACACTGAAGCTTTCTTT.